The 3 T cell receptor beta chains reported below all come from one sample, sequenced in a study of T cell clones after liver transplantation. Produced via immunoSEQ multiplex PCR; TCRdb's table is partial and in-frame only. The table lists around 110,000 clones, approximately 90% of them singletons. The source material was CD4+ T cells from blood, sampled 12 months after liver transplant. Source of these receptors: a human patient who received a liver transplant. Some T cells may be provided by the graft donor.

This chain connects TRBV28 to TRBJ1-5, with D perhaps TRBD1 (6 bases). Per germline, CDR1 MDHEN and CDR2 SYDVKM. Trimming cost V 0 bases and J 0 bases, with 12 bases left between them. CDR3 length equals 17 residues. The CDR3 bases are TGTGCCAGCAGTTTATGGGGCCCAGGGGATAGCAATCAGCCCCAGCATTTT. Encoded protein: CASSLWGPGDSNQPQHF. Full variable domain (rest looked up from reference TRBV28 and TRBJ1-5): DVKVTQSSRYLVKRTGEKVFLECVQDMDHENMFWYRQDPGLGLRLIYFSYDVKMKEKGDIPEGYSVSREKKERFSLILESASTNQTSMYLCASSLWGPGDSNQPQHFGDGTRLSIL.

The V gene is TRBV28, the J gene TRBJ2-5; 7 bases map to TRBD1. The length of the CDR3 is 13 residues. The germline V gene has CDR1 MDHEN and CDR2 SYDVKM. With 5 bases clipped from V and 5 bases from J, the junction kept 5 bases outside the gene matches. The CDR3 loop is CASSQGGGETQYF. The CDR3 DNA reads TGTGCCAGCAGTCAAGGGGGCGGGGAGACCCAGTACTTC.

The V call is TRBV29-1, the J call TRBJ1-1; D is ambiguous. This CDR3 has 11 residues. Germline CDR1 reads SQVTM; CDR2 reads ANQGSEA. The V gene lost 6 bases and the J gene lost 5 bases, with 10 bases spanning the gap. The chain's CDR3 is CSVWGGTEAFF. Here the CDR3 DNA reads TGCAGCGTCTGGGGTGGGACTGAAGCTTTCTTT.